This TCR beta chain appears in the sequencing data of a study of blood T cell repertoires in COVID-19. For the study at large: PBMCs, B-cell-depleted T cells, or T cells provided the cDNA or gDNA that made up the material.

TCRdb keeps only in-frame clones here, not all; method: immunoSEQ multiplex PCR. The table includes tens of thousands of clones, roughly 90% detected once. This CDR3 is 14 amino acids long. Germline V CDR1 and CDR2: LGHDT, YNNKEL (reference sequence). V was clipped by 5 bases and J by 1 base; unmatched bases: 2. Sequenced sample: peripheral blood. The rearrangement joins TRBV3-1 (or the pseudogene TRBV3-2) to TRBJ2-7, with TRBD2 matching over 10 bases. This clonotype was sampled from a man at least 80 years old in a cohort sampled during active COVID-19. This CDR3 is CASSRTSGSYEQYF. The CDR3 bases are TGTGCCAGCAGCAGGACTAGCGGATCCTACGAGCAGTACTTC.